Below, 22 T cell receptor beta chains from the same sample are listed, as sequenced in a study of blood T cells in healthy people across ages. A second PCR, run for roughly 7 to 11 cycles, used a sample-barcoded 5' primer plus a J-beta primer mix. Via MiXCR, TCRdb re-called the 5' RACE reads, giving one row per CDR3 protein. The sample lists about 690,000 distinct CDR3 sequences; 40% to 50% were seen once. Sequencing was done on a sample of blood. Every receptor here comes from an elderly man in good health.

The table lists this clonotype with many counts. The chain has TRBV7-2 and TRBJ2-2; D is possibly TRBD2 (6 bases). Germline-derived CDR1 and CDR2 are SGHTA and FQGNSA. The CDR3 consists of 18 residues. Trimming removed 1 base at V and 1 base at J, with 16 bases between. CDR3 DNA: TGTGCCAGCAGCTTAGATCGTCCCCTAGCGCTGAACACCGGGGAGCTGTTTTTT. This gives the protein CASSLDRPLALNTGELFF.

This clonotype was recorded once. The DNA of the CDR3 is TGTGCCAGCAGTTACCCCGGGACTTCGGGGGGCTACTACGAGCAGTACTTC. It encodes CASSYPGTSGGYYEQYF. The V gene is TRBV28, the J gene TRBJ2-5; D possibly corresponds to TRBD2 (7 bases). The DNA matches TRBJ2-7 better at its end, which makes the J call doubtful. The CDR3 contains 17 residues. CDR1 MDHEN and CDR2 SYDVKM come from the germline V gene.

J is TRBJ2-5 and V is TRBV7-9, with 9 positions matching TRBD2. Trimming cost V 7 bases and J 2 bases; bases outside gene matches: 5. The CDR3 extends over 14 amino acids. Germline assignment: CDR1 SEHNR and CDR2 FQNEAQ (reference sequence). DNA for the CDR3: TGTGCCAGCACCAGAGCGGGAGGTCAAGAGACCCAGTACTTC. Translation: CASTRAGGQETQYF.

The rearrangement links TRBV28 to TRBJ2-5; 7 nucleotides align to TRBD2. The CDR3 loop spans 14 amino acids. Germline CDR1 is MDHEN and CDR2 is SYDVKM. V shed 5 bases, J shed 11 bases, and the junction held 14 bases outside the gene matches. The DNA of the CDR3 is TGTGCCAGCAGTAGCCGGGACTACAACAATGAGCAGTACTTC. As protein: CASSSRDYNNEQYF.

The sample holds many counts of this clonotype. The V gene is TRBV2, the J gene TRBJ2-5; D could derive from TRBD1 or TRBD2 (5 bases each). Germline V lookup: CDR1 SNHLY, CDR2 FYNNEI. The length of the CDR3 is 15 residues. Trimming shortened V by 6 bases and J by 1 base, and 15 bases separated the two germline ends. CDR3 region: CASRPTRGIQETQYF. The CDR3 DNA reads TGTGCCAGCAGACCTACGAGGGGCATCCAAGAGACCCAGTACTTC.

In its sample, this clonotype was seen a few times. The V and J genes are TRBV27 and TRBJ2-1; 10 bases are shared with TRBD2. V was clipped by 6 bases and J by 9 bases; unmatched bases: 5. This CDR3 spans 13 amino acids. Germline CDR1 reads MNHEY; CDR2 reads SMNVEV (reference sequence). DNA for the CDR3: TGTGCCAGCAGGGGACTAGCGTCTGGTGAGCAGTTCTTC. It encodes CASRGLASGEQFF.

The V gene is TRBV14, the J gene TRBJ2-1; tentatively, D is TRBD1 (6 bases). The CDR3 extends over 14 amino acids. The ends were cut back, 0 bases at V and 10 bases at J, with 13 bases in the middle. The V gene's germline CDR1 is SGHDN and CDR2 FVKESK. As DNA, the CDR3 is TGTGCCAGCAGCCAAGAAATGCGCAGGGGCGAGCAGTTCTTC. This encodes CASSQEMRRGEQFF.

This clonotype appeared a single time. This chain links TRBV7-8 with TRBJ2-1; no clear D. The CDR3 has 13 amino acids. In germline, CDR1 is SGHVS, CDR2 FQNEAQ. Trimming pared 2 bases from V and 7 bases from J, leaving 9 bases between. The DNA of the CDR3 is TGTGCCAGCAGCTTAAGTGTTCCAAATGAGCAGTTCTTC. Its protein is CASSLSVPNEQFF.

This clonotype was observed a few times. The rearrangement uses TRBV7-2 and TRBJ2-5, with TRBD2 matching 11 bases. The V gene's germline CDR1 is SGHTA and CDR2 FQGNSA. CDR3 length: 19 amino acids. V shed 2 bases, J shed 5 bases, and the junction held 16 bases outside the gene matches. DNA for the CDR3: TGTGCCAGCAGCTTATCCCCCCTAGCGGGAGGCGGGGTGAGGGAGACCCAGTACTTC. Protein sequence: CASSLSPLAGGGVRETQYF.

The chain has TRBV20-1 and TRBJ2-6, with 10 bases matching TRBD1. The CDR3 is 18 amino acids. Germline trimming cut 1 base from V and 2 bases from J; bases unmatched to any gene: 8. Germline CDR1 reads DFQATT; CDR2 reads SNEGSKA (reference sequence). The DNA of the CDR3 is TGCAGTGCTAGAGTTCCTCCAGGACAGGGGGCTGGGGCCAACGTCCTGACTTTC. It translates to CSARVPPGQGAGANVLTF.

Points on this clonotype: Compared with germline, one end of the junction differs, possibly owing to a read error. CDR3 nucleotide sequence: TGCGCCAGCAGCAACGACCGGTGGGGCTCCTATAATTCACCCCCCCACTTT. It translates to CASSNDRWGSYNSPPHF. The genes are TRBV5-1 and TRBJ1-6; D may be TRBD1 (5 bases). CDR1 and CDR2 (germline): SGHRS, YFSETQ. The CDR3 runs to 17 residues.

This CDR3 is CASSFRRPASYTF. The CDR3 bases are TGTGCCAGCAGCTTCAGACGGCCTGCCTCGTACACCTTC. This chain connects TRBV11-2 to TRBJ1-2; no clear D gene. Germline V lookup: CDR1 SGHAT, CDR2 FQNNGV. The CDR3 is 13 amino acids. With 3 bases removed from V and 11 bases from J, the gap between germline ends came to 16 bases.

Turning to this clonotype: At one end, the junction sequence differs from germline, possibly due to a read error. The chain recombines TRBV14 with TRBJ1-1; D is unclear. This CDR3 is built from 13 residues. Germline CDR1 is SGHDN and CDR2 is FVKESK. The DNA of the CDR3 is TGTGCCGGCAGCCGCTTACAAAGGGCTGAGGCTTTCTTT. Its protein is CAGSRLQRAEAFF.

This clonotype was counted between two and nine times. The gene calls are TRBV7-2 and TRBJ2-1; 11 nucleotides match TRBD2. Germline loops: CDR1 SGHTA, CDR2 FQGNSA. V lost 0 bases, J lost 1 base, and 5 bases stayed unmatched. The CDR3 length is 18 residues. CDR3 region: CASSLASGGARSYNEQFF. In nucleotides, the CDR3 is TGTGCCAGCAGCTTAGCTAGCGGGGGGGCTAGGTCCTACAATGAGCAGTTCTTC.

The chain has TRBV20-1 and TRBJ2-7, with D possibly matching TRBD2 (5 bases). CDR1 DFQATT and CDR2 SNEGSKA come from the germline V gene (reference sequence). The germline V and J ends were trimmed by 0 bases and 6 bases, with 18 bases remaining between them. CDR3 size: 15 residues. The DNA of the CDR3 is TGCAGTGCTAGAGATTCCCCGAGGACTGGCGGCGAGCAGTACTTC. This encodes CSARDSPRTGGEQYF.

The chain is built from TRBV3-1 and TRBJ1-3; 8 bases match TRBD1. The CDR3 extends over 16 amino acids. Looked up from germline, CDR1 is LGHDT and CDR2 is YNNKEL (reference sequence). The J segment lost 2 bases and the V segment lost 5 bases, leaving 8 bases of the junction unmatched. The CDR3 reads CASSIRDRWTGNTIYF. CDR3 nucleotide sequence: TGTGCCAGCAGCATCCGGGACAGGTGGACTGGAAACACCATATATTTT.

Worth noting for this clonotype: At one boundary the junction diverges from the germline segment, which might be a read error. The chain is built from TRBV15 and TRBJ2-5; a weak D match, TRBD1 (6 bases). This CDR3 has 13 residues. Germline loops: CDR1 LNHNV, CDR2 YYDKDF (reference sequence). This chain's CDR3 is CATSITPGETHYF. The CDR3 DNA follows: TGTGCCACCAGCATTACCCCAGGGGAGACCCACTACTTC.

This clonotype was found a few times. The chain employs TRBV29-1 and TRBJ2-3, with TRBD2 identical over 11 bases. V shed 4 bases, J shed 4 bases, and the junction held 13 bases outside the gene matches. The CDR3 totals 17 residues. Germline CDR1 reads SQVTM; CDR2 reads ANQGSEA. CDR3 bases: TGCAGCGTTGCTCGGGCTAGCGGGGGGTTTGGCGCAGATACGCAGTATTTT. Protein sequence: CSVARASGGFGADTQYF.

This CDR3 is CSVGGPEWGSGELFF. As DNA, the CDR3 is TGCAGCGTTGGGGGCCCCGAGTGGGGGAGCGGGGAGCTGTTTTTT. V and J are TRBV29-1 and TRBJ2-2; either TRBD1 or TRBD2 may fit D (5 bases each). Germline CDR1 is SQVTM and CDR2 is ANQGSEA. The germline V and J ends were trimmed by 4 bases and 7 bases, with 19 bases remaining between them. The CDR3 consists of 15 residues.

This clonotype was detected only a few times. The CDR3 nucleotides are TGTGCCATCAGTGAGGGTGAGGGGAGCCTTCACTACGAGCAGTACTTC. Amino acid sequence: CAISEGEGSLHYEQYF. The chain couples TRBV10-3 to TRBJ2-7; D is perhaps TRBD1 or TRBD2 (5 bases each). The V gene's germline CDR1 is ENHRY and CDR2 SYGVKD. This CDR3 is 16 amino acids long. V was clipped by 2 bases and J by 3 bases, with 17 bases between them.

This clonotype appeared a single time. The V and J genes are TRBV10-3 and TRBJ2-6; TRBD1 matches 11 bases. Germline CDR1 and CDR2: ENHRY and SYGVKD. J gave up 0 bases and V 6 bases, and 4 bases lay outside the gene matches. The length of the CDR3 is 17 residues. CDR3 amino acids: CAISFGTGGSGANVLTF. Here the CDR3 DNA reads TGTGCCATCAGCTTTGGGACAGGGGGCTCTGGGGCCAACGTCCTGACTTTC.

This clonotype was found many times. This chain joins TRBV25-1 and TRBJ2-7; 9 nucleotides align to TRBD1. Unmatched junction bases numbered 11, after V lost 4 bases and J lost 4 bases. The CDR3 has 16 amino acids. In germline, CDR1 is MGHDK, CDR2 SYGVNS. CDR3 nucleotides: TGTGCCAGCAGTGGGGTTTGGGGACAGGGAAATTACGAGCAGTACTTC. Amino acid sequence: CASSGVWGQGNYEQYF.